This T cell receptor beta chain was obtained from a study of OX40 agonist ivuxolimab in advanced cancers. Study as a whole: The patients got ivuxolimab, which is an agonistic anti-OX40 (CD134) antibody. Partial responses were recorded for three patients, including one with hepatocellular carcinoma and two with cutaneous melanoma. Whole-study findings and limits: The study observed clonal expansion of CD4+ and CD8+ blood T cells by week 6 at 0.1 to 3.0 mg/kg.

Regarding this clone: Its target is not known.

Assay used: immunoSEQ multiplex PCR; TCRdb lists only in-frame clones, some missing. Among approximately 80,000 clones listed, 70% to 85% were seen once. Sequencing used CD4+ or CD8+ T cells sorted from blood, obtained in a trial of the OX40 agonist ivuxolimab. This TCR was sampled from an adult with an advanced solid tumor such as melanoma, head and neck, liver or kidney cancer.

CDR3 nucleotides: TGTGCCAGCTCCCACACGGACAGGGTAGAGACCCAGTACTTC. Encoded protein: CASSHTDRVETQYF. The rearrangement links TRBV18 to TRBJ2-5; 8 nucleotides line up with TRBD1. V shed 6 bases, J shed 4 bases, and the junction held 7 bases outside the gene matches. Germline CDR1 KGHSH, CDR2 LQKENI. The CDR3 is 14 residues long.